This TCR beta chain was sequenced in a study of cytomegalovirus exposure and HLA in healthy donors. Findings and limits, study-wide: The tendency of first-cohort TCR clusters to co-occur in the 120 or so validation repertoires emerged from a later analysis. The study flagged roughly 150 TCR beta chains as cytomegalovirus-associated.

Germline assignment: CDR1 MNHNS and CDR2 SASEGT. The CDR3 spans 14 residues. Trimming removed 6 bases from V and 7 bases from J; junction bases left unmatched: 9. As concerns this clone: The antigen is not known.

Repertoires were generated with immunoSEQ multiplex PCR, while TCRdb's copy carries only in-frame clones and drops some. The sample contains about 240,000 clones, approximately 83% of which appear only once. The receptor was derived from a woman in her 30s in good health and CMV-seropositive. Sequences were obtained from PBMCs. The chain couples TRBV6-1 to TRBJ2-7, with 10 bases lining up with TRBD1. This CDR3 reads CASSGDRGFEEQYF. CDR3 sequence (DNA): TGTGCCAGCAGCGGGGACAGGGGCTTTGAGGAGCAGTACTTC.